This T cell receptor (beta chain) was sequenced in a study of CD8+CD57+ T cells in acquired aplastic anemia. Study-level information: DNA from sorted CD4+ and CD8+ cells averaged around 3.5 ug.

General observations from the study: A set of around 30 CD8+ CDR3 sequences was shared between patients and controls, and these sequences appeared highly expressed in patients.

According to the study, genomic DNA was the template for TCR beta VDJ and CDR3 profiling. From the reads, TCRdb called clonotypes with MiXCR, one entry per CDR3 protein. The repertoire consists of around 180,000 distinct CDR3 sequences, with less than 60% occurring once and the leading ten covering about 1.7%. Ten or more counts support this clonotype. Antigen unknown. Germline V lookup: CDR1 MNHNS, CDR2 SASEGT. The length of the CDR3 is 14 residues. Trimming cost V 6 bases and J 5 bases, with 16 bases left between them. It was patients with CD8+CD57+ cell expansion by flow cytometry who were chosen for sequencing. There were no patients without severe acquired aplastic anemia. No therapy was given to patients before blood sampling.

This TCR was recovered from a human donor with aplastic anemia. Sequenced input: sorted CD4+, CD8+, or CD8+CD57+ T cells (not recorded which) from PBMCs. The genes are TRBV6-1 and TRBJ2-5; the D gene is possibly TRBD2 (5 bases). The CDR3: CASSKRVGQETQYF. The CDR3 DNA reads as TGTGCCAGCAGCAAGAGGGTTGGGCAGGAGACCCAGTACTTC.